This T cell receptor beta chain comes out of a study of prognosis after radiotherapy for stage I lung cancer (dated by TCRdb to 2020 to 2023). About the investigation overall: Between April 2018 and early 2019, 15 to 20 stage I NSCLC patients were enrolled in Nanjing, China. The study profiled peripheral blood TCR beta repertoires from stage I NSCLC patients before and after stereotactic body radiotherapy and related them to distant failure. In every patient, SBRT was given without any concurrent therapy. The cohort comprised 10 to 15 men and more than 5 women with a median age of 74.5 years, ranging from about 50 to 84 years. Every patient was deemed medically inoperable, around 11 because of comorbidities and more than five because they refused surgery. Tumor histology was squamous cell carcinoma in roughly 7 patients and adenocarcinoma in around 12. Using image-guided IMRT or VMAT, SBRT was delivered in 3 to 5 fractions at a biologically effective dose of at least 100 Gy. In 14 to 15 patients the disease was a newly diagnosed primary stage I lung tumor, whereas about 5 had oligometastatic NSCLC following surgical resection of the primary tumor. A total of approximately 40 blood samples from 19 patients were sequenced, with one sample obtained before and one obtained after SBRT for each patient. Distant metastases were developed by four of the 19 patients after SBRT, at a median of around seven months, whereas no significant progression was observed in the other 15 patients. The paper as a whole reports these results and caveats: No adjustment for multiple comparisons was applied to any of the reported P values. No determination of tumor specificity was made for expanded TCR clones. After SBRT, the number of unique TCR clones decreased (median around 9,400 before versus some 6,900 after; Wilcoxon paired P=0.011). TRBV and TRBJ usage frequencies reportedly differed by metastasis status, in two V genes at baseline and in under 10 V and two J genes after SBRT. Post-SBRT Shannon entropy and its change from baseline were lower in patients who developed distant metastases; baseline Shannon entropy was not associated with metastases. The small cohort and short follow-up limited the study, so independent validation of the findings is needed.

A history of other malignancies or of prior chemotherapy or radiotherapy was absent in all patients, and node-negative disease was shown on CT and PET/CT in all patients. At each of two time points, about 6 milliliters of peripheral venous blood were collected into EDTA tubes. PBMCs were isolated by Ficoll-Paque Plus density-gradient centrifugation. Right after collection, samples were kept at -80 degrees C until analysis. Two rounds of multiplex PCR were performed to amplify the TCR beta CDR3 region from genomic DNA. In the first PCR round, primers specific to each TRBV and TRBJ gene were used, and the primer sequences were filed in Chinese patent CN105087789A. Universal primers were used in the second PCR round. The Roche High Pure PCR Template Preparation Kit was used to extract genomic DNA from frozen PBMCs. Paired-end sequencing with 151 bp reads was performed on the libraries using an Illumina HiSeq 3000. The study's processing was this. Raw reads lacking the multiplex PCR primer sequences were removed with CutAdapt. PEAR was used to merge high-quality paired reads into contigs. TRB V, D and J gene segments were assigned to each contig with MiXCR by alignment to reference sequences. To remove sequencing errors, CDR3 sequences were clustered according to base quality and sequence similarity. Shannon entropy, normalized by the natural log of the productive TCR sequence number, served as the measure of diversity. Clonality was computed as one minus the ratio of Shannon entropy to the natural log of the number of unique clonotypes. The Youden index of ROC curves was used to select progression-free survival cut-offs for repertoire metrics, and analyses were performed in R 3.5.3. TCRdb redid the processing of the public reads, applying fastp at Q25 and MiXCR, and retained in-frame beta chains. Every distinct CDR3 protein forms one entry, paired with its most common genes and DNA. The V and J calls come from TCRdb's annotation, not from the publication. Across this sample there are 15,000 to 20,000 distinct CDR3 sequences, with roughly 31% seen only once. Around a quarter of the sample is taken by the ten largest.

CDR1 and CDR2 (MNHEY, SVGEGT) derive from the germline V gene. The CDR3 has 15 amino acids, counting the end cysteine and phenylalanine. Only the CDR3 DNA is retained, 45 bases long and in frame from the first base. V sheds 4 bases and J sheds 6 bases, leaving 15 bases between their ends. Only a few counts were recorded for this clonotype. Its antigen is still unknown. A far larger clone is one base from this, pointing to a likely read error. The receptor was derived from a donor older than 45 with non-small cell lung cancer. The sequence is built from TRBV6-2 or TRBV6-3 and TRBJ2-2; the D gene is unclear. Sequenced here: PBMCs, sampled before or after stereotactic body radiation therapy (not recorded which). The CDR3 is CASSFEIYRAGELFF. The DNA sequence is TGTGCCAGCAGTTTTGAAATTTATCGGGCCGGGGAGCTGTTTTTT.